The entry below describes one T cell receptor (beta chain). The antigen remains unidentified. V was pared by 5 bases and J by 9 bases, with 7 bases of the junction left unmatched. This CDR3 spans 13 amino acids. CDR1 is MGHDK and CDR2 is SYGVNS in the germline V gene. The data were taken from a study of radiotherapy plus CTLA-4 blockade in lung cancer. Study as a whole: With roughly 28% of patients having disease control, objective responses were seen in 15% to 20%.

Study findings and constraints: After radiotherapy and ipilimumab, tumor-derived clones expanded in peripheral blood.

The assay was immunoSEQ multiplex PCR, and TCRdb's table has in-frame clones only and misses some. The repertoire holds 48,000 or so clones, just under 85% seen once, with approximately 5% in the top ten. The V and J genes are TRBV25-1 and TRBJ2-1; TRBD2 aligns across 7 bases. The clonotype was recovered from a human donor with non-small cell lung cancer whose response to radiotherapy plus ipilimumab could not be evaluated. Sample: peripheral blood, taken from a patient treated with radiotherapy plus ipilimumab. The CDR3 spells CASSRSGGSEQFF. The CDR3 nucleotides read TGTGCCAGCAGTAGATCGGGCGGGAGTGAGCAGTTCTTC.